The 23 T cell receptor beta chains presented below share a single source sample, sequenced in a study of CD8 T cells in Susac syndrome. Reverse transcription of roughly 0.5 to 1 ug RNA used random hexamers. TCRdb re-called the immunoSEQ multiplex PCR reads through MiXCR, storing one row per CDR3 protein. Of 180,000 or so distinct CDR3 sequences in the sample, 90% to 95% are singletons; the top ten hold roughly 0.13%. Sequencing input: CD4+ T cells from PBMCs. Receptors originate from a human donor in good health.

V gene TRBV7-9 combines with J gene TRBJ2-7; possibly TRBD2 for D (6 bases). The CDR3 sequence is 15 residues long. Trimming pared 4 bases from V and 5 bases from J, leaving 18 bases between. Germline V gene sequence: CDR1 SEHNR, CDR2 FQNEAQ (reference sequence). In DNA, the CDR3 is TGTGCCAGCAGCTCCCCGACCGGGAGACCCGACGAGCAGTACTTC. This codes for CASSSPTGRPDEQYF.

This rearrangement joins TRBV20-1 to TRBJ1-5, with unresolved D. Germline-derived CDR1 and CDR2 are DFQATT and SNEGSKA (reference sequence). Trimming took off 6 bases at V and 5 bases at J, with 14 bases between the two ends. This CDR3 contains 13 residues. The CDR3 coding sequence is TGCAGTGCGCATTTATCCGGCGATCAGCCCCAGCATTTT. Residues: CSAHLSGDQPQHF.

J is TRBJ2-7 and V is TRBV6-6, with D tentatively TRBD1 (6 bases). The V gene lost 5 bases and the J gene lost 5 bases, with 10 bases spanning the gap. Germline loops: CDR1 MNHNY, CDR2 SVGAGI (reference sequence). The CDR3 spans 12 residues. The CDR3 bases are TGTGCCAGCAGTCCCGGGACAAACGAGCAGTACTTC. Its translation: CASSPGTNEQYF.

V is TRBV20-1 and J is TRBJ2-1, with TRBD1 as a possible D gene (5 bases). The CDR3 totals 12 residues. CDR1 is DFQATT, CDR2 SNEGSKA, per germline (reference sequence). V lost 5 bases to trimming and J lost 4 bases, with 9 bases between them. This CDR3 reads CSAATGYNEQFF. CDR3 nucleotide sequence: TGCAGTGCTGCCACAGGATACAATGAGCAGTTCTTC.

The rearrangement links TRBV10-3 to TRBJ1-4, with D unresolved. V was pared by 4 bases and J by 8 bases, with 8 bases between. CDR1 and CDR2 (germline): ENHRY, SYGVKD. CDR3 size: 12 residues. Written as DNA, the CDR3 is TGTGCCATCAGTGCCCTTGGGGAAAAACTGTTTTTT. Protein sequence: CAISALGEKLFF.

The genes are TRBV5-1 and TRBJ2-7; either TRBD1 or TRBD2 may supply D (5 bases each). The CDR3 has 14 amino acids. Trimming took off 7 bases at V and 7 bases at J, with 21 bases between the two ends. The germline V gene encodes CDR1 SGHRS and CDR2 YFSETQ. CDR3 nucleotides: TGCGCCAGCGCCCAAGGGACCCTAGGCTATGAGCAGTACTTC. It encodes CASAQGTLGYEQYF. Complete variable domain (other parts from reference TRBV5-1 and TRBJ2-7): KAGVTQTPRYLIKTRGQQVTLSCSPISGHRSVSWYQQTPGQGLQFLFEYFSETQRNKGNFPGRFSGRQFSNSRSEMNVSTLELGDSALYLCASAQGTLGYEQYFGPGTRLTVT.

The rearrangement links TRBV30 to TRBJ1-5, with TRBD1 as a possible D gene (5 bases). Germline V CDR1 and CDR2: GTSNPN, SVGIG (reference sequence). Deletions cut 2 bases from V and 7 bases from J, with 12 bases between. The CDR3 runs to 13 residues. The CDR3 sequence: CAWSYGGGQPQHF. In DNA, the CDR3 is TGTGCCTGGAGTTACGGGGGTGGACAGCCCCAGCATTTT.

In this sample, this clonotype turned up a few times. The J gene is TRBJ1-1, the V gene TRBV27; a weak D match, TRBD1 (5 bases). V lost 5 bases and J 4 bases, leaving 11 bases between the germline ends. Germline V lookup: CDR1 MNHEY, CDR2 SMNVEV (reference sequence). This CDR3 has 13 residues. The DNA of the CDR3 is TGTGCCAGCAGTCCGCAGGGACGCACTGAAGCTTTCTTT. Amino acid sequence: CASSPQGRTEAFF.

This clonotype was found once. The chain joins TRBV12-3 or TRBV12-4 to TRBJ2-1; TRBD2 aligns across 9 bases. J was trimmed by 7 bases and V by 3 bases; bases with no gene match: 7. The CDR3 covers 15 residues. The CDR3 coding sequence is TGTGCCAGCAGTTTTAGCGGGGGTCCGTGGAATGAGCAGTTCTTC. Translated: CASSFSGGPWNEQFF.

The rearrangement uses TRBV25-1 and TRBJ2-4; maybe TRBD2 (5 bases). The CDR3 has 15 residues. V lost 7 bases and J 1 base, leaving 14 bases between the germline ends. Germline V CDR1 and CDR2: MGHDK, SYGVNS. This CDR3 is CASNPAPGAKNIQYF. CDR3 sequence (DNA): TGTGCCAGCAACCCCGCGCCGGGGGCCAAAAACATTCAGTACTTC.

This sequence joins TRBV28 and TRBJ2-7; D gene ambiguous. Germline V gene sequence: CDR1 MDHEN, CDR2 SYDVKM. Trimming pared 3 bases from V and 3 bases from J, leaving 6 bases between. The CDR3 runs to 12 residues. The CDR3 bases are TGTGCCAGCAGTTTTCAGAACTACGAGCAGTACTTC. This encodes CASSFQNYEQYF.

V usage is TRBV2 and J usage is TRBJ1-6, with D perhaps TRBD1 (5 bases). This CDR3 spans 15 amino acids. Trimming stripped 5 bases from V and 7 bases from J, with 15 bases between. Germline lookup yields CDR1 SNHLY and CDR2 FYNNEI. CDR3 sequence (DNA): TGTGCCAGCAGTCCCCTGGGACCCGCAAATTCACCCCTCCACTTT. Encoded protein: CASSPLGPANSPLHF. Supplemented by reference TRBV2 and TRBJ1-6, the full variable domain reads EPEVTQTPSHQVTQMGQEVILRCVPISNHLYFYWYRQILGQKVEFLVSFYNNEISEKSEIFDDQFSVERPDGSNFTLKIRSTKLEDSAMYFCASSPLGPANSPLHFGNGTRLTVT.

J is TRBJ1-2 and V is TRBV15; D gene uncertain. V shed 3 bases and J shed 5 bases, with 10 bases lying between them. The CDR3 covers 13 residues. Germline V gene data show CDR1 as LNHNV and CDR2 as YYDKDF (reference sequence). CDR3 in DNA: TGTGCCACCAGCAGGGACGGGGATTATGGCTACACCTTC. This encodes CATSRDGDYGYTF. Variable domain in full (rest from reference TRBV15 and TRBJ1-2): DAMVIQNPRYQVTQFGKPVTLSCSQTLNHNVMYWYQQKSSQAPKLLFHYYDKDFNNEADTPDNFQSRRPNTSFCFLDIRSPGLGDTAMYLCATSRDGDYGYTFGSGTRLTVV.

The V and J genes are TRBV29-1 and TRBJ2-5; D perhaps matches TRBD2 (5 bases). The V end lost 5 bases, the J end lost 5 bases, and 12 bases lay between the germline ends. Germline values: CDR1 SQVTM, CDR2 ANQGSEA. The CDR3 has 12 amino acids. For the CDR3, the DNA is TGCAGCGTTTCGACCCAGCGGGAGACCCAGTACTTC. This encodes CSVSTQRETQYF. The full variable domain, in which reference TRBV29-1 and TRBJ2-5 provide the parts outside the CDR3, is SAVISQKPSRDICQRGTSLTIQCQVDSQVTMMFWYRQQPGQSLTLIATANQGSEATYESGFVIDKFPISRPNLTFSTLTVSNMSPEDSSIYLCSVSTQRETQYFGPGTRLLVL.

The gene calls are TRBV24-1 and TRBJ2-1; D is uncertain. Germline V lookup: CDR1 KGHDR, CDR2 SFDVKD. The CDR3 has 16 residues. V was trimmed by 1 base and J by 4 bases, leaving 13 bases between them. CDR3 protein: CATSDLQPKGYNEQFF. The CDR3 region has the DNA TGTGCCACCAGTGATTTACAGCCTAAAGGTTACAATGAGCAGTTCTTC.

The chain is built from TRBV23-1 and TRBJ2-5; the D gene could be TRBD1 or TRBD2 (6 bases each). TRBV23-1 is sorted into the ORF group, with uncertain function. This CDR3 is built from 14 residues. V lost 3 bases to trimming and J lost 4 bases, with 12 bases between them. In DNA, the CDR3 is TGCGCCAGCAGTCAGGAGGGGGAAAGAGAGACCCAGTACTTC. Translated, it gives CASSQEGERETQYF.

This chain connects TRBV12-3 or TRBV12-4 to TRBJ2-7; TRBD2 might be the D (5 bases). With 1 base removed from V and 7 bases from J, the gap between germline ends came to 14 bases. The CDR3 is made up of 14 amino acids. CDR3 loop: CASSLGGSSGEQYF. In nucleotides, the CDR3 is TGTGCCAGCAGTTTAGGAGGGTCCTCGGGGGAGCAGTACTTC.

V and J are TRBV7-9 and TRBJ2-1; D call uncertain. The CDR3 totals 15 residues. V was clipped by 0 bases and J by 6 bases, with 12 bases between them. Per the germline V gene, CDR1 is SEHNR and CDR2 is FQNEAQ (reference sequence). The CDR3 DNA reads as TGTGCCAGCAGCTTAGCCAGGAGAGAAGGCAATGAGCAGTTCTTC. Translating gives CASSLARREGNEQFF.

The V gene is TRBV20-1, the J gene TRBJ2-7; 8 nucleotides align to TRBD1. Looked up from germline, CDR1 is DFQATT and CDR2 is SNEGSKA (reference sequence). After removal of 3 bases from V and 5 bases from J, the junction contained 3 bases not matched to a gene. CDR3 length equals 12 residues. The CDR3 region is CSASTGGHEQYF. The CDR3 DNA follows: TGCAGTGCTAGTACAGGGGGTCACGAGCAGTACTTC.

The rearrangement uses TRBV7-3 and TRBJ2-7; a possible D gene is TRBD2 (5 bases). Per germline, CDR1 SGHTA and CDR2 FQGTGA. This CDR3 is 15 amino acids long. V dropped 1 base and J dropped 4 bases, with 14 bases sitting between them. CDR3 amino acids: CASSLSPSSWYEQYF. The CDR3 DNA reads TGTGCCAGCAGCTTAAGTCCTAGCAGCTGGTACGAGCAGTACTTC. Using reference TRBV7-3 and TRBJ2-7 for the parts outside the CDR3, the full variable domain is GAGVSQTPSNKVTEKGKYVELRCDPISGHTALYWYRQSLGQGPEFLIYFQGTGAADDSGLPNDRFFAVRPEGSVSTLKIQRTERGDSAVYLCASSLSPSSWYEQYFGPGTRLTVT.

This clonotype was observed a single time. The chain uses TRBV15 and TRBJ2-5; 7 nucleotides agree with TRBD1. The germline V gene encodes CDR1 LNHNV and CDR2 YYDKDF (reference sequence). V lost 0 bases, J lost 4 bases, and 8 bases stayed unmatched. This CDR3 is 16 amino acids long. The CDR3 DNA reads TGTGCCACCAGCAGAGATGGGCAGGGGGTGGGAGAGACCCAGTACTTC. It translates to CATSRDGQGVGETQYF.

The rearrangement uses TRBV30 and TRBJ2-1, with D possibly being TRBD1 (6 bases). The CDR3 spans 15 residues. The germline CDR1 and CDR2 sequences are GTSNPN and SVGIG (reference sequence). V was cut by 5 bases and J by 7 bases, with 21 bases left in between. This CDR3 reads CAWEIAGGGLNEQFF. The CDR3 DNA reads as TGTGCCTGGGAAATAGCTGGTGGGGGCTTGAATGAGCAGTTCTTC.

The chain has TRBV11-2 and TRBJ2-3; 8 nucleotides match TRBD2. Trimming cost V 5 bases and J 4 bases; bases outside gene matches: 5. CDR3 length equals 14 residues. Germline values: CDR1 SGHAT, CDR2 FQNNGV. CDR3 sequence reads: CASSNSGGADTQYF. Written as DNA, the CDR3 is TGTGCCAGCAGCAACAGCGGGGGTGCAGATACGCAGTATTTT. The full variable domain, rest sourced from reference TRBV11-2 and TRBJ2-3, is EAGVAQSPRYKIIEKRQSVAFWCNPISGHATLYWYQQILGQGPKLLIQFQNNGVVDDSQLPKDRFSAERLKGVDSTLKIQPAKLEDSAVYLCASSNSGGADTQYFGPGTRLTVL.